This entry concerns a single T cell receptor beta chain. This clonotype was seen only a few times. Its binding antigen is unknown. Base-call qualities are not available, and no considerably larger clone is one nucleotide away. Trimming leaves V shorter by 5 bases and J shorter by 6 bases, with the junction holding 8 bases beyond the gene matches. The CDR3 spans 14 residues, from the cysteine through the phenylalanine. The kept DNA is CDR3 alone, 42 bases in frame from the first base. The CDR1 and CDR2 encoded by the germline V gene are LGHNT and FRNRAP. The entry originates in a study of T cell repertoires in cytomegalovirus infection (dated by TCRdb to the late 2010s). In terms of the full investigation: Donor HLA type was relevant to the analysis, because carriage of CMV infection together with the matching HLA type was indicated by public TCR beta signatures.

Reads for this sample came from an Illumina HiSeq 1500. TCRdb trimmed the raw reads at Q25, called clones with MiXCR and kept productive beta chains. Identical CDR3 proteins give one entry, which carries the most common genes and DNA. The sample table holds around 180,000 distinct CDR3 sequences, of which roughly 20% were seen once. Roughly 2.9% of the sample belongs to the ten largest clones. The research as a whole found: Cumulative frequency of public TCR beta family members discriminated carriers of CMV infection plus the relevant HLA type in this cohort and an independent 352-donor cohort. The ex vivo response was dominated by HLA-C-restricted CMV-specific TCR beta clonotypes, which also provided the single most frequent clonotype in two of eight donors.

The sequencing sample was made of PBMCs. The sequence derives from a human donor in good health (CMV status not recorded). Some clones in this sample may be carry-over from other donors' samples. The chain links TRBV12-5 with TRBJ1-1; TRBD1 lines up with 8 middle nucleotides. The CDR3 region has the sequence CASGPSIQGAEAFF. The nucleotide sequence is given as TGTGCTAGTGGTCCGTCAATACAGGGGGCTGAAGCTTTCTTT.